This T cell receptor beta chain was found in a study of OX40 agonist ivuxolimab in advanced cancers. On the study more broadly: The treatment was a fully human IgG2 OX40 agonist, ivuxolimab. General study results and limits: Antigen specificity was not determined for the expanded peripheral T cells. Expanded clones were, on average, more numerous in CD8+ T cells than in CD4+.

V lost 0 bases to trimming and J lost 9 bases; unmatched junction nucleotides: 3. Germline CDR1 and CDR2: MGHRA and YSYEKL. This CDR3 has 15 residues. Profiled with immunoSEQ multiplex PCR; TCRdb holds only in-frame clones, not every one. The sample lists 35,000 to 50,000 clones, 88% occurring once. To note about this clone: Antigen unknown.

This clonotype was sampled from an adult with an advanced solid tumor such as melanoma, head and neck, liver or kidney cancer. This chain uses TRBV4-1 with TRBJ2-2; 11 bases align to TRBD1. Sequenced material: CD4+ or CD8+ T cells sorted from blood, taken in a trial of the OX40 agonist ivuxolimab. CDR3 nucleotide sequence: TGCGCCAGCAGCCAAGACAGGACAGGGGGCCGGGAGCTGTTTTTT. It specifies CASSQDRTGGRELFF.